The entry below describes one TCR beta chain. The germline gives CDR1 SQVTM, CDR2 ANQGSEA. The CDR3 contains 16 residues. Triplicate sorting captured a few hundred thousand cells each from every CD8+ T cell subset. Definition of naive CD8+ T cells rested on a CD45RO-CCR7+CD27+CD95- profile. The libraries of TRB cDNA were constructed through 5' RACE using UMI labels. From its re-call of the 5' RACE reads, TCRdb lists each CDR3 protein once, without DNA. The sample holds approximately 9,700 distinct CDR3 sequences. This sample is part of a study of CXCR3-negative and CXCR3-positive naive CD8 T cells. The gene calls are TRBV29-1 and TRBJ2-1; TCRdb names TRBD1, which stays unverified in the absence of DNA. Sequencing was performed on naive CXCR3- CD8+ T cells from blood. Subset in this sample: CD45RO-CCR7+CD27+CD95- naive CD8+ T cells lacking CXCR3 (TNR3-). This TCR was sampled from a human donor in good health. Some clones in this sample may be carry-over from other donors' samples. The CDR3 loop is CSVDGRDGQYYNEQFF.